This T cell receptor beta chain was retrieved from a study of PD-L1 blockade in urothelial cancer (dated by TCRdb to 2015 to 2018). For the study in its entirety: Every patient began therapy in 2014 and was given atezolizumab 1,200 mg intravenously every 3 weeks. Twenty-five of 29 patients were identified as males with urothelial cancer of bladder origin, and a prior smoking history was reported by 18 of 29 patients. Patients had an ECOG performance status of 0 or 1 and had received between 0 and 3 prior chemotherapy regimens. Blood samples were analyzed at two time points: 3 weeks after treatment start (second dose) and 6 weeks after treatment start. Blood samples yielded a median of around 150,000 T cells and roughly 83,000 unique TCRs, with median clonality roughly 0.082. The study was an exploratory multi-omic analysis of somatic, immune and clinical correlates of response to PD-L1 blockade with atezolizumab in urothelial cancer. Pretreatment tumor samples, along with matched peripheral blood serially collected before and after atezolizumab treatment, were subjected to TCR sequencing. Progression-free survival longer than 6 months counted as durable clinical benefit, and TCR features were additionally tested against both progression-free and overall survival. In the same patients, whole exome sequencing and RNA sequencing of pretreatment tumors were performed in addition to TCR sequencing. Durable clinical benefit was achieved by nine patients and was not achieved by 20 patients. Pretreatment blood TCR-seq was available for fewer than 30 patients, at least one posttreatment blood collection was obtained for 24 patients, and tumor TCR-seq was available for 24 patients. Results the study describes overall, beyond this receptor: Because the sample size was small (n ≈ 29) and many of the analyses were exploratory, the results are meant to be hypothesis-generating. Improved progression-free and overall survival was associated with having pretreatment peripheral blood TCR clonality below the median. Among patients with durable benefit, tumor-associated TCR clones showed greater expansion in peripheral blood 3 weeks after treatment started (n ≈ 20, p = 0.022).

There are 16 amino acids in the CDR3, from cysteine to phenylalanine inclusive. Left in the record is the CDR3 DNA by itself, 48 bases read in frame from the first base. V and J are trimmed by 1 base and 7 bases, and the gene matches miss 10 bases of the junction. CDR1 and CDR2 are read off the germline V gene as LGHNA and YNFKEQ. Comments on this clone: Its antigen target is currently unknown. No per-base quality is available; no much larger clone lies one base away.

This specimen's time point label, interpreted: peripheral blood 6 weeks after treatment start. A cohort of about 31 patients with locally advanced or metastatic urothelial carcinoma, treated at Memorial Sloan Kettering on a trial protocol, was included. Peripheral blood mononuclear cells were collected from each patient pretreatment and during treatment, giving between 1 and 8 total time points per patient. The Qiagen DNeasy Blood extraction kit was used to purify genomic DNA from total PBMCs and tumor samples. PBMCs were collected pretreatment and during treatment, and were isolated and stored as previously described. To estimate absolute template abundance from read counts, synthetic TCR analog templates were spiked into each PCR. Using the immunoSEQ assay, TCRbeta CDR3 regions were amplified from genomic DNA with bias-controlled V and J gene primers. Rearranged TCRbeta segments were sequenced at approximately 20X coverage. The study's processing was this. Clustering was used to correct sequencing errors, and CDR3s were annotated against IMGT to assign V, D and J genes. Only productive TCRbeta rearrangements were used in downstream analyses, excluding out-of-frame or stop-codon sequences. Clonality was computed as one minus Shannon entropy normalized by the log of the number of unique productive sequences. Fisher's exact test with Benjamini-Hochberg correction, using a cutoff of adjusted p below 0.01, was how clones that differed between time points or between blood and tumor were identified. TCRdb mirrors the immuneACCESS table, restricted to in-frame sequences. Some clones are absent from its copies; in checked studies, under half trace to an unresolved V gene, and the reason for the others is unknown. That table is the source of V, J and clone size, and D and trimming were worked out from the DNA. The sample table lists 100,000 to 150,000 clones, around 88% of them with a count of one. The ten largest clones add up to 2.4% of the sample.

Here the sequenced sample was PBMCs, taken around atezolizumab (anti-PD-L1) treatment. This receptor was taken from a man in his fifties with urothelial cancer. This chain is built from TRBV4-2 and TRBJ2-1; 7 nucleotides in the junction match TRBD1. The nucleotides are TGTGCCAGCAGCCAAGGAGCAGGGGGATTCGATAATGAGCAGTTCTTC. It translates as CASSQGAGGFDNEQFF.